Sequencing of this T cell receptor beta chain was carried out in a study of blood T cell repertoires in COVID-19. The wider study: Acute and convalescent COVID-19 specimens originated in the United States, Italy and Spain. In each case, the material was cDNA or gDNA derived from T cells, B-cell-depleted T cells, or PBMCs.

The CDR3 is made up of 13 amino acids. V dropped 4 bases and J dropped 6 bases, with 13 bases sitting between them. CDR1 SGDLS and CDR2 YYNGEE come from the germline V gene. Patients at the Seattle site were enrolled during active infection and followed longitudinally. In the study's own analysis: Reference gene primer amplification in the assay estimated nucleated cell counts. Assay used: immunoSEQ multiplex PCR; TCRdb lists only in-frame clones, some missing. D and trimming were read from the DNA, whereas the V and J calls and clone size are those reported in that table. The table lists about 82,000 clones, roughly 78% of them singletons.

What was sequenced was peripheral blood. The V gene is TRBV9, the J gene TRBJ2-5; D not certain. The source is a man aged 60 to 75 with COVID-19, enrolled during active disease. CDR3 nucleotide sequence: TGTGCCAGCAGCCCTGACCCAGGCAAGACCCAGTACTTC. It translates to CASSPDPGKTQYF.